The 32 T cell receptor beta chains reported below all come from one sample, sequenced in a study of technical replicates of blood from several donors. Method: immunoSEQ multiplex PCR; TCRdb's copy keeps in-frame clones and lacks some. The top ten clones hold about 0.34% of a sample with tens of thousands of clones, about 96% of them seen once. Specimen: T cells isolated from PBMCs. The receptors originated from a human donor in good health.

CDR3 bases: TGCGCCAGCAGCCCCGGTTGGAGTTCCTACAATGAGCAGTTCTTC. Translated: CASSPGWSSYNEQFF. The chain carries TRBV5-1 and TRBJ2-1, with D uncertain. V lost 4 bases to trimming and J lost 1 base, with 12 bases between them. The CDR3 runs 15 residues. In germline, CDR1 is SGHRS, CDR2 YFSETQ.

This chain connects TRBV29-1 to TRBJ2-5, with TRBD1 matching over 8 bases. Unmatched junction bases numbered 3, after V lost 4 bases and J lost 2 bases. CDR1 and CDR2 (germline): SQVTM, ANQGSEA. This CDR3 has 13 amino acids. The CDR3 here is CSVARTGQETQYF. The CDR3 region has the DNA TGCAGCGTTGCAAGGACAGGGCAAGAGACCCAGTACTTC.

The rearrangement joins TRBV10-1 to TRBJ1-5; D is undetermined. The V and J ends lost 6 bases and 3 bases respectively, with 18 bases between them. This CDR3 is built from 16 residues. CDR1 and CDR2 from the germline V gene are WNHNN and SYGVQD (reference sequence). DNA of the CDR3: TGCGCCAGCAGCGAGCAGTGGGTGGAGGTCAATCAGCCCCAGCATTTT. It is translated as CASSEQWVEVNQPQHF.

The chain is built from TRBV19 and TRBJ1-5; no clear D gene. Germline V gene data show CDR1 as LNHDA and CDR2 as SQIVND (reference sequence). The CDR3 covers 15 residues. V was pared by 5 bases and J by 4 bases, with 15 bases between. The CDR3, as DNA: TGTGCCAGTAGTGAGGCAAGACGGATAAATCAGCCCCAGCATTTT. Its protein product is CASSEARRINQPQHF.

The table lists this clone with a count of one. V and J are TRBV9 and TRBJ2-1; TRBD2 matches at 9 bases. CDR3 length: 15 residues. V trimming: 0 bases; J trimming: 5 bases; junction bases outside the gene matches: 3. Germline CDR1 and CDR2: SGDLS and YYNGEE. CDR3 in amino acids: CASSVVPSGDNEQFF. In DNA form, the CDR3 reads TGTGCCAGCAGCGTAGTGCCTAGCGGGGACAATGAGCAGTTCTTC.

The V gene is TRBV21-1, the J gene TRBJ2-6; TRBD1, the table's D call, lacks a check against the DNA. TRBV21-1 is described as a pseudogene. The CDR3 spans 19 residues. The chain's CDR3 is CASSKDLVQGNSGANVLTF. CDR3 bases: TGTGCCAGCAGCAAAGATCTCGTCCAGGGTAACTCTGGGGCCAACGTCCTGACTTTC.

The chain employs TRBV10-2 and TRBJ1-2, with 7 bases identical to TRBD1. V gave up 6 bases and J gave up 7 bases; unmatched junction bases: 5. In germline, CDR1 is WSHSY, CDR2 SAAADI. The CDR3 covers 12 residues. The CDR3 DNA follows: TGCGCCAGCAGAGAAGACAGGGCTGGCTACACCTTC. Its translation: CASREDRAGYTF.

The rearrangement links TRBV30 to TRBJ1-4; TRBD1 matches at 8 bases. Germline values: CDR1 GTSNPN, CDR2 SVGIG (reference sequence). The CDR3 is 14 amino acids. The J segment lost 9 bases and the V segment lost 2 bases, leaving 8 bases of the junction unmatched. CDR3 loop: CAWSLDRERKKLFF. The CDR3 bases are TGTGCCTGGAGTTTGGACAGGGAAAGAAAAAAACTGTTTTTT.

The chain recombines TRBV7-8 with TRBJ2-7, with a tentative D call TRBD2 (5 bases). Between the trimmed V and J ends, which lost 5 bases and 5 bases, there was a span of 22 bases. Germline values: CDR1 SGHVS, CDR2 FQNEAQ. The CDR3 runs to 16 residues. In nucleotides, the CDR3 is TGTGCCAGCAGCAGAATCAGGACTCCCTATCGCAACGAGCAGTACTTC. It yields the protein CASSRIRTPYRNEQYF.

This clone was seen once. This chain joins TRBV7-3 and TRBJ2-3; the D is unclear. Germline CDR1 SGHTA, CDR2 FQGTGA. The CDR3 runs 13 residues. Between the trimmed V and J ends, which lost 3 bases and 3 bases, there was a span of 7 bases. In DNA, the CDR3 is TGTGCCAGCAGCTTTATTAGAACAGATACGCAGTATTTT. Its protein is CASSFIRTDTQYF.

This chain uses TRBV4-3 with TRBJ1-5; a possible D gene is TRBD1 (6 bases). The CDR3 extends over 17 amino acids. Germline V lookup: CDR1 LGHNA, CDR2 YSLEER. The V end lost 4 bases, the J end lost 0 bases, and 16 bases lay between the germline ends. The CDR3 protein is CASSRGRSGDSNQPQHF. The DNA of the CDR3 is TGCGCCAGCAGCCGGGGGCGGTCGGGTGATAGCAATCAGCCCCAGCATTTT.

The chain employs TRBV6-1 and TRBJ2-7; D is ambiguous. CDR3 size: 13 residues. Trimming stripped 7 bases from V and 0 bases from J, with 10 bases between. Germline assignment: CDR1 MNHNS and CDR2 SASEGT. CDR3 sequence: CASMAGHSYEQYF. As DNA, the CDR3 is TGTGCCAGCATGGCTGGCCACTCCTACGAGCAGTACTTC.

The chain is built from TRBV5-1 and TRBJ1-4, with TRBD1 matching over 7 bases. This CDR3 region has 16 residues. The junction had 8 bases not matched to a gene; V was cut back by 0 bases and J by 6 bases. Germline values: CDR1 SGHRS, CDR2 YFSETQ. This CDR3 reads CASSLATGFLDEKLFF. As DNA, the CDR3 is TGCGCCAGCAGCTTGGCGACAGGGTTCTTGGATGAAAAACTGTTTTTT.

This clone is a singleton in its sample. The V call is TRBV29-1, the J call TRBJ2-2; 9 bases align to TRBD1. This CDR3 region has 15 residues. The trim removed 3 bases at V and 5 bases at J, leaving 7 bases unmatched. Germline lookup yields CDR1 SQVTM and CDR2 ANQGSEA. DNA for the CDR3: TGCAGCGTTGATGTGGGACAGGGCTTTACCGGGGAGCTGTTTTTT. Translated: CSVDVGQGFTGELFF.

The chain combines TRBV6-1 with TRBJ2-2; 12 bases line up with TRBD1. J was trimmed by 4 bases and V by 7 bases; bases with no gene match: 1. Germline loops: CDR1 MNHNS, CDR2 SASEGT. The CDR3 has 14 amino acids. Written as DNA, the CDR3 is TGTGCCAGCACGGGACAGGGGGCCACCGGGGAGCTGTTTTTT. This sequence encodes CASTGQGATGELFF.

The chain is built from TRBV7-8 and TRBJ2-2, with no clear D. Per the germline V gene, CDR1 is SGHVS and CDR2 is FQNEAQ. The CDR3 contains 16 residues. The V end was cut by 3 bases, the J end by 1 base, with 12 bases between. CDR3 in amino acids: CASSFYSTRNTGELFF. The CDR3 DNA follows: TGTGCCAGCAGCTTTTACTCGACTCGGAACACCGGGGAGCTGTTTTTT. Using reference TRBV7-8 and TRBJ2-2 for the parts outside the CDR3, the full variable domain is GAGVSQSPRYKVAKRGQDVALRCDPISGHVSLFWYQQALGQGPEFLTYFQNEAQLDKSGLPSDRFFAERPEGSVSTLKIQRTQQEDSAVYLCASSFYSTRNTGELFFGEGSRLTVL.

The chain joins TRBV5-1 to TRBJ2-2, with 7 nucleotides matching TRBD1. V shed 2 bases, J shed 6 bases, and the junction held 7 bases outside the gene matches. This CDR3 comprises 15 residues. Germline lookup yields CDR1 SGHRS and CDR2 YFSETQ. The CDR3 nucleotides are TGCGCCAGCAGCTTATCACAGGGGAGAGCCGGGGAGCTGTTTTTT. Its protein is CASSLSQGRAGELFF.

V usage is TRBV7-3 and J usage is TRBJ2-7, with D perhaps TRBD2 (5 bases). The CDR3 has 15 residues. From germline, CDR1 is SGHTA and CDR2 FQGTGA. Trimming took off 1 base at V and 3 bases at J, with 13 bases between the two ends. Here the CDR3 reads CASSLSSADFYEQYF. The CDR3 DNA reads as TGTGCCAGCAGCTTAAGTTCGGCGGACTTCTACGAGCAGTACTTC.

This clone is a singleton in its sample. This chain links TRBV7-6 with TRBJ1-1; a weak D match, TRBD1 (5 bases). Germline V gene sequence: CDR1 SGHVS, CDR2 FNYEAQ. This CDR3 contains 14 residues. V was shortened by 3 bases and J by 0 bases, with 8 bases between the two germline ends. CDR3 sequence (DNA): TGTGCCAGCAGCTTGCGGGGGGTGAACACTGAAGCTTTCTTT. It translates to CASSLRGVNTEAFF.

The chain joins TRBV7-2 to TRBJ2-3; 11 bases are shared with TRBD2. After removal of 6 bases from V and 3 bases from J, the junction contained 8 bases not matched to a gene. The CDR3 is made up of 16 amino acids. CDR1 is SGHTA and CDR2 is FQGNSA in the germline V gene. The DNA of the CDR3 is TGTGCCAGCAGTCTCGGCCTAGCGGGAGGTACAGATACGCAGTATTTT. As protein: CASSLGLAGGTDTQYF. The complete variable domain, with remaining parts taken from reference TRBV7-2 and TRBJ2-3, reads GAGVSQSPSNKVTEKGKDVELRCDPISGHTALYWYRQSLGQGLEFLIYFQGNSAPDKSGLPSDRFSAERTGGSVSTLTIQRTQQEDSAVYLCASSLGLAGGTDTQYFGPGTRLTVL.

This chain connects TRBV15 to TRBJ2-2; a weak D match, TRBD2 (5 bases). Germline V CDR1 and CDR2: LNHNV, YYDKDF (reference sequence). Deletions cut 1 base from V and 6 bases from J, with 15 bases between. The length of the CDR3 is 16 residues. The CDR3 region is CATSRGGYVRSGELFF. CDR3 coding DNA: TGTGCCACCAGCAGAGGAGGGTACGTGAGGTCCGGGGAGCTGTTTTTT.

The table lists this clone with a count of one. This chain joins TRBV6-1 and TRBJ1-5, with TRBD1 matching 7 bases. Germline loops: CDR1 MNHNS, CDR2 SASEGT. This CDR3 has 16 residues. Germline trimming cut 3 bases from V and 1 base from J; bases unmatched to any gene: 6. The CDR3 DNA follows: TGTGCCAGCAGTGACCCCTTCAGGGGGAGCAATCAGCCCCAGCATTTT. This codes for CASSDPFRGSNQPQHF.

The chain is built from TRBV5-1 and TRBJ2-3; 7 bases agree with TRBD2. Germline CDR1 SGHRS, CDR2 YFSETQ. The trim removed 9 bases at V and 0 bases at J, leaving 13 bases unmatched. This CDR3 region has 16 residues. In DNA form, the CDR3 reads TGCGCCATCGGGGGGAGGACTGGGACTAGCACAGATACGCAGTATTTT. Translating it yields CAIGGRTGTSTDTQYF.

The CDR3 spells CASSWTSGYEQYF. CDR3 sequence (DNA): TGTGCCAGCAGCTGGACTAGCGGCTACGAGCAGTACTTC. V gene TRBV5-6 combines with J gene TRBJ2-7, with 10 bases lining up with TRBD2. The length of the CDR3 is 13 residues. Trimming cost V 3 bases and J 3 bases; bases outside gene matches: 0. The germline V gene encodes CDR1 SGHDT and CDR2 YYEEEE.

The chain carries TRBV2 and TRBJ2-1; D is uncertain. Trimming stripped 6 bases from V and 3 bases from J, with 9 bases between. CDR1 SNHLY and CDR2 FYNNEI come from the germline V gene. The CDR3 covers 13 residues. Here the CDR3 reads CASSGGRYNEQFF. CDR3 nucleotide sequence: TGTGCCAGCAGCGGTGGTCGCTACAATGAGCAGTTCTTC.

This chain uses TRBV7-9 with TRBJ2-5; D unresolved. This CDR3 has 14 residues. V was clipped by 5 bases and J by 1 base, with 11 bases between them. Germline values: CDR1 SEHNR, CDR2 FQNEAQ (reference sequence). The CDR3 coding sequence is TGTGCCAGCAGCAGAGAACGGTCCCAAGAGACCCAGTACTTC. Its protein product is CASSRERSQETQYF.

This rearrangement joins TRBV4-1 to TRBJ2-7; 8 bases agree with TRBD1. The CDR3 has 14 amino acids. V lost 0 bases to trimming and J lost 8 bases; unmatched junction nucleotides: 6. Germline V CDR1 and CDR2: MGHRA, YSYEKL. The CDR3 here is CASSQDGTGWKQYF. The CDR3 DNA follows: TGCGCCAGCAGCCAAGACGGGACAGGTTGGAAGCAGTACTTC.

The J gene is TRBJ2-1, the V gene TRBV7-9, with 14 bases that match TRBD2. V lost 1 base and J lost 4; bases outside the gene matches: 6. Germline-derived CDR1 and CDR2 are SEHNR and FQNEAQ (reference sequence). This CDR3 is 18 amino acids long. Here the CDR3 DNA reads TGTGCCAGCAGCTTAGTCCCGACTAGCGGGAGGGCTTACAATGAGCAGTTCTTC. Protein sequence: CASSLVPTSGRAYNEQFF.

V and J are TRBV7-2 and TRBJ2-5; D ambiguous. The CDR3 has 12 amino acids. The ends were cut back, 1 base at V and 5 bases at J, with 5 bases in the middle. The V gene's germline CDR1 is SGHTA and CDR2 FQGNSA. CDR3 loop: CASSLGRETQYF. Here the CDR3 DNA reads TGTGCCAGCAGCTTAGGCAGGGAGACCCAGTACTTC.

J is TRBJ2-7 and V is TRBV6-6; 7 bases line up with TRBD2. Trimming at V came to 3 bases and at J to 0 bases, leaving 5 bases not matched to a gene. Germline CDR1 MNHNY, CDR2 SVGAGI (reference sequence). CDR3 length: 15 amino acids. Here the CDR3 reads CASSYLAVSSYEQYF. CDR3 in DNA: TGTGCCAGCAGTTATCTAGCGGTTAGCTCCTACGAGCAGTACTTC.

The chain uses TRBV6-5 and TRBJ2-3; D is perhaps TRBD2 (6 bases). The CDR3 runs 14 residues. V was pared by 6 bases and J by 4 bases, with 14 bases between. From germline, CDR1 is MNHEY and CDR2 SVGAGI. In DNA form, the CDR3 reads TGTGCCAGCAGAGCCCCGGGAGCTCCAGATACGCAGTATTTT. Its protein product is CASRAPGAPDTQYF.

V and J are TRBV29-1 and TRBJ1-2, with D unclear. V lost 4 bases and J lost 2, with 11 bases in between. This CDR3 has 13 residues. Germline V gene data show CDR1 as SQVTM and CDR2 as ANQGSEA. For the CDR3, the DNA is TGCAGCGTTGTCCCCCCGGGGAACTATGGCTACACCTTC. It is translated as CSVVPPGNYGYTF.